The subject of this entry is one T cell receptor (beta chain). V trimming: 0 bases; J trimming: 6 bases; junction bases outside the gene matches: 7. The CDR3 runs 16 residues. The germline gives CDR1 LGHDT, CDR2 YNNKEL (reference sequence). This entry belongs to a study of blood T cell repertoires in COVID-19. Study at large: The United States, Italy and Spain supplied acute and convalescent COVID-19 samples.

Original processing notes: Estimation of nucleated cell counts relied on the amplification of reference gene primers. Using immunoSEQ multiplex PCR, the repertoire was profiled, and TCRdb retains in-frame clones only, with some absent. That table supplies the V and J calls and clone size; D and trimming were determined from the DNA. The repertoire holds some 220,000 clones, more than 80% seen once, with more than 5.5% in the top ten. The origin of this receptor is a human donor in a cohort sampled during active COVID-19. The gene calls are TRBV3-1 (or the pseudogene TRBV3-2) and TRBJ1-4; 7 bases align to TRBD1. Sequenced input: peripheral blood. The CDR3, as DNA: TGTGCCAGCAGCCAAGATGTTACAGGGGTGTATGAAAAACTGTTTTTT. As protein: CASSQDVTGVYEKLFF.